Presented here are 29 T cell receptor beta chains from one specimen sequenced in a study of shared clonotypes between healthy human individuals. The data were produced by immunoSEQ multiplex PCR, yet TCRdb's version contains in-frame clones alone and is incomplete. In the table there are fewer than 2.5 million clones, more than 85% of which are singletons. Specimen: naive CD4+ T cells from PBMCs. Described subset: CD45RA+ positively selected. Receptors originate from a man between 18 and 35 years old in good health. Some clones in this sample may be carry-over from other donors' samples.

This clone is a singleton in its sample. The gene calls are TRBV7-8 and TRBJ1-5; TRBD1 is a possible D gene (5 bases). Trimming stripped 5 bases from V and 7 bases from J, with 15 bases between. The CDR3 contains 14 residues. Germline CDR1 reads SGHVS; CDR2 reads FQNEAQ. This CDR3 reads CASSRDPYGQPQHF. CDR3 sequence (DNA): TGTGCCAGCAGCAGGGACCCCTATGGACAGCCCCAGCATTTT.

This chain joins TRBV5-4 and TRBJ2-1; D gene unclear. In germline, CDR1 is SGHNT, CDR2 YYREEE (reference sequence). The CDR3 is 17 amino acids. V dropped 4 bases and J dropped 0 bases, with 17 bases sitting between them. The CDR3 region is CASSPTAGLASYNEQFF. Written as DNA, the CDR3 is TGTGCCAGCAGCCCAACAGCCGGGCTCGCCTCCTACAATGAGCAGTTCTTC.

V usage is TRBV28 and J usage is TRBJ2-7; 9 nucleotides match TRBD1. The CDR3 totals 16 residues. V was clipped by 1 base and J by 3 bases; unmatched bases: 7. Germline CDR1 is MDHEN and CDR2 is SYDVKM. This chain's CDR3 is CASSLYRTGANYEQYF. CDR3 in DNA: TGTGCCAGCAGTTTATATCGGACAGGGGCTAACTACGAGCAGTACTTC.

V and J are TRBV28 and TRBJ2-5; D not certain. Trimming shortened V by 4 bases and J by 5 bases, and 14 bases separated the two germline ends. The CDR3 spans 14 residues. Germline CDR1 and CDR2: MDHEN and SYDVKM. CDR3 sequence reads: CASSSSRWVETQYF. The CDR3 DNA is TGTGCCAGCAGTTCCTCTCGTTGGGTCGAGACCCAGTACTTC.

This clone has just one count. The V gene is TRBV11-1, the J gene TRBJ1-1; 7 bases map to TRBD1. CDR1 is SGHAT and CDR2 is FQDESV in the germline V gene (reference sequence). The length of the CDR3 is 13 residues. The V and J ends lost 6 bases and 11 bases, in that order; junction bases with no gene match: 12. The CDR3 DNA sequence: TGTGCCAGCAGTCAAACCGGGACAGCGGGGGCTTTCTTT. Its protein product is CASSQTGTAGAFF.

The chain couples TRBV6-6 to TRBJ2-3; unclear D gene. Germline values: CDR1 MNHNY, CDR2 SVGAGI (reference sequence). This CDR3 has 12 amino acids. Trimming stripped 6 bases from V and 6 bases from J, with 10 bases between. The CDR3 protein is CASSSPRDTQYF. In DNA, the CDR3 is TGTGCCAGCAGCAGCCCTCGCGATACGCAGTATTTT.

This clone was detected once. The rearrangement joins TRBV9 to TRBJ2-7; D call uncertain. Germline lookup yields CDR1 SGDLS and CDR2 YYNGEE. Trimming cost V 0 bases and J 3 bases, with 4 bases left between them. The CDR3 is 12 amino acids. The CDR3 region is CASSVAGYEQYF. The CDR3 DNA follows: TGTGCCAGCAGCGTAGCCGGCTACGAGCAGTACTTC.

J is TRBJ2-1 and V is TRBV7-8, with 9 bases identical to TRBD1. Looked up from germline, CDR1 is SGHVS and CDR2 is FQNEAQ. This CDR3 has 17 residues. Trimming removed 0 bases from V and 1 base from J; junction bases left unmatched: 4. The chain's CDR3 is CASSLAPGTGSYNEQFF. CDR3 sequence (DNA): TGTGCCAGCAGCTTAGCTCCCGGGACAGGGTCCTACAATGAGCAGTTCTTC.

The chain carries TRBV7-3 and TRBJ2-1; a possible D gene is TRBD2 (5 bases). V was shortened by 6 bases and J by 9 bases, with 18 bases between the two germline ends. CDR1 and CDR2 from the germline V gene are SGHTA and FQGTGA. The CDR3 runs 14 residues. This chain's CDR3 is CASSSGGSPSEQFF. CDR3 DNA: TGTGCCAGCAGTTCGGGCGGGTCCCCTAGTGAGCAGTTCTTC.

The CDR3 region has the DNA TGTGCCAGCAGCCCCTTGGGAAGCACCGAGGGGACCCAGTACTTC. Protein product: CASSPLGSTEGTQYF. The chain carries TRBV13 and TRBJ2-5; the D gene is possibly TRBD2 (5 bases). This CDR3 is built from 15 residues. Germline CDR1 and CDR2: PRHDT and FYEKMQ (reference sequence). The germline V and J ends were trimmed by 5 bases and 7 bases, with 20 bases remaining between them.

The table lists this clone with a few counts. The identical CDR3 is also encoded by other nucleotide sequences in the sample. J is TRBJ2-3 and V is TRBV7-8; D is undetermined. Germline loops: CDR1 SGHVS, CDR2 FQNEAQ. Trimming removed 1 base at V and 0 bases at J, with 2 bases between. The CDR3 loop spans 13 amino acids. CDR3 loop: CASSLDSTDTQYF. In DNA form, the CDR3 reads TGTGCCAGCAGCTTAGACAGCACAGATACGCAGTATTTT.

The rearrangement uses TRBV5-1 and TRBJ1-4; a possible D gene is TRBD1 (5 bases). The CDR3 extends over 15 amino acids. The germline V gene has CDR1 SGHRS and CDR2 YFSETQ. V was pared by 0 bases and J by 6 bases, with 12 bases between. The CDR3 DNA follows: TGCGCCAGCAGCTTGGTGCCCAGGGAAGATGAAAAACTGTTTTTT. Protein: CASSLVPREDEKLFF.

This clone was seen only once. The V and J genes are TRBV29-1 and TRBJ2-1, with 11 nucleotides matching TRBD2. The CDR3 is made up of 13 amino acids. V shed 6 bases, J shed 13 bases, and the junction held 11 bases outside the gene matches. CDR1 and CDR2 (germline): SQVTM, ANQGSEA. The CDR3 protein is CSVGGSGRESQFF. Written as DNA, the CDR3 is TGCAGCGTCGGGGGTAGCGGGAGGGAATCACAGTTCTTC.

The chain is built from TRBV10-3 and TRBJ2-5; D possibly corresponds to TRBD2 (5 bases). Trimming left V 3 bases short and J 2 bases short, with 13 bases between. CDR1 and CDR2 (germline): ENHRY, SYGVKD. The CDR3 is 15 residues long. CDR3 coding DNA: TGTGCCATCAGTGATTGGGGAGCTTTACAAGAGACCCAGTACTTC. Encoded protein: CAISDWGALQETQYF.

The chain employs TRBV30 and TRBJ2-5; no definite D call. Trimming removed 0 bases at V and 0 bases at J, with 11 bases between. The CDR3 is made up of 15 amino acids. Germline V CDR1 and CDR2: GTSNPN, SVGIG (reference sequence). Here the CDR3 reads CAWSVGGRYQETQYF. The CDR3, as DNA: TGTGCCTGGAGTGTCGGCGGCCGGTACCAAGAGACCCAGTACTTC. Full variable domain (remainder filled in from reference TRBV30 and TRBJ2-5): SQTIHQWPATLVQPVGSPLSLECTVEGTSNPNLYWYRQAAGRGLQLLFYSVGIGQISSEVPQNLSASRPQDRQFILSSKKLLLSDSGFYLCAWSVGGRYQETQYFGPGTRLLVL.

The rearrangement uses TRBV4-1 and TRBJ2-3; 7 bases fit TRBD2. Germline loops: CDR1 MGHRA, CDR2 YSYEKL. V lost 4 bases to trimming and J lost 9 bases; unmatched junction nucleotides: 4. The CDR3 spans 12 residues. The CDR3 spells CASSLAGRTQYF. DNA for the CDR3: TGCGCCAGCAGCCTCGCCGGGAGGACGCAGTATTTT.

V is TRBV5-1 and J is TRBJ1-1; D gene uncertain. The CDR3 spans 14 residues. Trimming left V 4 bases short and J 0 bases short, with 10 bases between. CDR1 SGHRS and CDR2 YFSETQ come from the germline V gene. The CDR3 loop reads CASSADGLNTEAFF. The CDR3 DNA sequence: TGCGCCAGCAGCGCGGATGGTTTGAACACTGAAGCTTTCTTT.

Note on this clone: This same CDR3 is encoded by further DNA sequences in the sample. This chain uses TRBV18 with TRBJ2-2, with 8 bases aligning to TRBD1. Per the germline V gene, CDR1 is KGHSH and CDR2 is LQKENI. Trimming removed 3 bases from V and 0 bases from J; junction bases left unmatched: 3. The CDR3 contains 16 residues. The CDR3 DNA is TGTGCCAGCTCACCCAGACAGGGGACGAACACCGGGGAGCTGTTTTTT. Protein: CASSPRQGTNTGELFF.

With regard to this clone: The identical CDR3 is also encoded by other nucleotide sequences in the sample. The chain has TRBV28 and TRBJ1-2, with a weak D call TRBD1 (6 bases). The V end was cut by 2 bases, the J end by 8 bases, with 9 bases between. CDR3 length equals 12 residues. CDR1 is MDHEN, CDR2 SYDVKM, per germline. CDR3 bases: TGTGCCAGCAGTTTAACAGGGTACGGCTACACCTTC. Protein sequence: CASSLTGYGYTF.

This clone was observed a few times. The chain carries TRBV9 and TRBJ2-2, with TRBD2 matching 7 bases. The V segment lost 4 bases and the J segment 6 bases; nucleotides outside the gene matches: 12. CDR3 length: 16 residues. Germline V gene lookup returns CDR1 SGDLS and CDR2 YYNGEE. The CDR3 sequence is CASSPRGLVSAGELFF. For the CDR3, the DNA is TGTGCCAGCAGCCCCCGAGGACTAGTGAGCGCCGGGGAGCTGTTTTTT.

The V and J genes are TRBV5-1 and TRBJ2-2; tentatively, D is TRBD2 (6 bases). The germline CDR1 and CDR2 sequences are SGHRS and YFSETQ. V gave up 3 bases and J gave up 2 bases, with 14 bases separating them. The CDR3 is made up of 16 amino acids. CDR3 nucleotides: TGCGCCAGCAGCTCCCAACTAGCCCAAAACACCGGGGAGCTGTTTTTT. This codes for CASSSQLAQNTGELFF. The full variable domain, in which reference TRBV5-1 and TRBJ2-2 provide the parts outside the CDR3, is KAGVTQTPRYLIKTRGQQVTLSCSPISGHRSVSWYQQTPGQGLQFLFEYFSETQRNKGNFPGRFSGRQFSNSRSEMNVSTLELGDSALYLCASSSQLAQNTGELFFGEGSRLTVL.

This chain links TRBV10-3 with TRBJ1-1, with unresolved D. The length of the CDR3 is 13 residues. Germline V gene data show CDR1 as ENHRY and CDR2 as SYGVKD. Trimming removed 10 bases from V and 5 bases from J, with 17 bases in between. CDR3 DNA: TGTGCCACGGCTATTGAGGTAGAGACTGAAGCTTTCTTT. This encodes CATAIEVETEAFF.

V and J are TRBV25-1 and TRBJ1-2; no definite D call. The CDR3 sequence is 16 residues long. The V end lost 4 bases, the J end lost 4 bases, and 19 bases lay between the germline ends. In germline, CDR1 is MGHDK, CDR2 SYGVNS. The CDR3 protein is CASSGTLWGESYGYTF. The CDR3, as DNA: TGTGCCAGCAGTGGAACTCTCTGGGGAGAGTCCTATGGCTACACCTTC.

This chain uses TRBV7-9 with TRBJ2-1; 11 nucleotides match TRBD1. The V gene end was trimmed by 0 bases and the J gene end by 5 bases; junction bases not matched to a gene: 6. Germline V gives CDR1 SEHNR, CDR2 FQNEAQ (reference sequence). CDR3 length: 17 amino acids. This CDR3 is CASSLASGTGGHNEQFF. Here the CDR3 DNA reads TGTGCCAGCAGCTTAGCCTCCGGGACAGGGGGGCACAATGAGCAGTTCTTC.

This sequence joins TRBV7-3 and TRBJ2-3; tentative D call: TRBD2 (5 bases). This CDR3 contains 14 residues. Germline V gene data show CDR1 as SGHTA and CDR2 as FQGTGA. Trimming took 0 bases from V and 5 from J, leaving 9 bases between them. As DNA, the CDR3 is TGTGCCAGCAGCTTAACGCGGGCTTTAGATACGCAGTATTTT. It translates to CASSLTRALDTQYF.

Only a few counts were recorded for this clone. Different DNA sequences within this sample yield the same CDR3. V and J are TRBV7-9 and TRBJ2-1; D may correspond to TRBD1 or TRBD2 (5 bases each). Germline lookup yields CDR1 SEHNR and CDR2 FQNEAQ (reference sequence). There are 14 residues in the CDR3. With 1 base removed from V and 2 bases from J, the gap between germline ends came to 6 bases. Here the CDR3 reads CASSLGGTYNEQFF. CDR3 in DNA: TGTGCCAGCAGCTTAGGGGGGACCTACAATGAGCAGTTCTTC.

V and J are TRBV5-5 and TRBJ2-2; D gene unclear. V lost 4 bases to trimming and J lost 7 bases, with 8 bases between them. CDR1 and CDR2 (germline): SGHKS, YYEKEE (reference sequence). The CDR3 length is 12 residues. The CDR3, as DNA: TGTGCCAGCAGCCCGCTGGTCGGGGAGCTGTTTTTT. It codes for CASSPLVGELFF.

The rearrangement links TRBV7-8 to TRBJ2-7, with 8 bases matching TRBD1. This CDR3 comprises 17 residues. Germline CDR1 reads SGHVS; CDR2 reads FQNEAQ. The J segment lost 2 bases and the V segment lost 3 bases, leaving 12 bases of the junction unmatched. The CDR3 is CASSFLFSTGVTYEQYF. The CDR3 nucleotides read TGTGCCAGCAGCTTCCTCTTTTCGACAGGGGTTACCTACGAGCAGTACTTC.

This clone was counted a single time. The chain employs TRBV5-1 and TRBJ2-3; 8 nucleotides align to TRBD2. The CDR3 sequence is 16 residues long. Germline-derived CDR1 and CDR2 are SGHRS and YFSETQ. The junction had 7 bases not matched to a gene; V was cut back by 0 bases and J by 4 bases. This CDR3 is CASSLAVAGLPDTQYF. The CDR3 region has the DNA TGCGCCAGCAGCTTGGCAGTAGCGGGACTCCCAGATACGCAGTATTTT.